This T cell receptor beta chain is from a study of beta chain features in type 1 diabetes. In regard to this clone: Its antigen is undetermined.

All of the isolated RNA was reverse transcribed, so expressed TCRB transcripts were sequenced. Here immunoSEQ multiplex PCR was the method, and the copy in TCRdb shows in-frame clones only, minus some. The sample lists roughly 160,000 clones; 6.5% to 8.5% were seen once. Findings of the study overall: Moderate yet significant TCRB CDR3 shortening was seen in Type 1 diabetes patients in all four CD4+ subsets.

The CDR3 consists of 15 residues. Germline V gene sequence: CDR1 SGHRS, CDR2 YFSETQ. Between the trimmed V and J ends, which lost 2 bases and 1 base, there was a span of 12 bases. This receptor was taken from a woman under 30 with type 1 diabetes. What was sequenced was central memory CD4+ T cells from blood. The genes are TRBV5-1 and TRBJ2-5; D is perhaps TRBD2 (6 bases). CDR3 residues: CASSFSAGSQETQYF. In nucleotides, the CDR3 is TGCGCCAGCAGCTTTTCCGCGGGGAGCCAAGAGACCCAGTACTTC.